The 18 T cell receptor beta chains reported below all come from one sample, sequenced in a study of blood T cell repertoires in COVID-19 (dated by TCRdb to the early 2020s). Library preparation used the immunoSEQ multiplex PCR assay. Sourced from immuneACCESS, this table was stored by TCRdb with only in-frame sequences that have V and J called. A share of the clones is absent; for the studies checked, an unresolved V gene accounts for under half, and the remainder has no known explanation. In this sample the table shows 250,000 to 300,000 clones, about nine tenths of which occur a single time. The ten top clones hold 15% to 18% of the sample. The source material was PBMCs or T cells enriched from blood (not recorded which). The origin of the receptors is a man aged 18 to 29 who had recovered from COVID-19.

The CDR3 spells CASREQGSGNTIYF. The CDR3 nucleotides are TGTGCCAGCAGGGAACAGGGATCTGGAAACACCATATATTTT. The chain has TRBV5-4 and TRBJ1-3; the D gene is possibly TRBD1 (6 bases). Germline V gene data show CDR1 as SGHNT and CDR2 as YYREEE (reference sequence). The CDR3 totals 14 residues. V was cut by 5 bases and J by 1 base, with 10 bases left in between.

The chain links TRBV5-5 to TRBJ1-2; 9 nucleotides match TRBD1. Germline V gene lookup returns CDR1 SGHKS and CDR2 YYEKEE (reference sequence). V lost 4 bases, J lost 7 bases, and 11 bases stayed unmatched. CDR3 length: 15 residues. The CDR3 nucleotides are TGTGCCAGCAGCGACCGGGACAGGGTATGGCGTGGCTACACCTTC. The encoded protein is CASSDRDRVWRGYTF. Combining the CDR3 with reference TRBV5-5 and TRBJ1-2 gives the whole variable domain DAGVTQSPTHLIKTRGQQVTLRCSPISGHKSVSWYQQVLGQGPQFIFQYYEKEERGRGNFPDRFSARQFPNYSSELNVNALLLGDSALYLCASSDRDRVWRGYTFGSGTRLTVV.

V and J are TRBV3-1 (or the pseudogene TRBV3-2) and TRBJ1-1; 8 nucleotides agree with TRBD1. CDR1 and CDR2 from the germline V gene are LGHDT and YNNKEL (reference sequence). Trimming at V came to 0 bases and at J to 0 bases, leaving 6 bases not matched to a gene. This CDR3 is built from 17 residues. This chain's CDR3 is CASSQDVAGGVNTEAFF. In DNA form, the CDR3 reads TGTGCCAGCAGCCAAGATGTGGCAGGGGGCGTGAACACTGAAGCTTTCTTT.

This chain joins TRBV19 and TRBJ1-1; D is ambiguous. Germline CDR1 and CDR2: LNHDA and SQIVND (reference sequence). Trimming stripped 5 bases from V and 3 bases from J, with 16 bases between. The CDR3 is 15 amino acids. CDR3 residues: CASSVGVHWDTEAFF. Here the CDR3 DNA reads TGTGCCAGTAGTGTGGGAGTACATTGGGACACTGAAGCTTTCTTT. Supplemented by reference TRBV19 and TRBJ1-1, the full variable domain reads DGGITQSPKYLFRKEGQNVTLSCEQNLNHDAMYWYRQDPGQGLRLIYYSQIVNDFQKGDIAEGYSVSREKKESFPLTVTSAQKNPTAFYLCASSVGVHWDTEAFFGQGTRLTVV.

CDR3 nucleotides: TGTGCCAGCAGTAAAAGTAGCCCTCGGGAAAAACTGTTTTTT. This translates into CASSKSSPREKLFF. V gene TRBV27 combines with J gene TRBJ1-4; D is unclear. Germline V gene lookup returns CDR1 MNHEY and CDR2 SMNVEV (reference sequence). This CDR3 comprises 14 residues. The V end was cut by 5 bases, the J end by 8 bases, with 15 bases between. The full variable domain, completed using reference TRBV27 and TRBJ1-4, is EAQVTQNPRYLITVTGKKLTVTCSQNMNHEYMSWYRQDPGLGLRQIYYSMNVEVTDKGDVPEGYKVSRKEKRNFPLILESPSPNQTSLYFCASSKSSPREKLFFGSGTQLSVL.

This chain connects TRBV3-1 (or the pseudogene TRBV3-2) to TRBJ2-5, with 10 bases aligning to TRBD2. Germline V CDR1 and CDR2: LGHDT, YNNKEL (reference sequence). V lost 10 bases to trimming and J lost 1 base; unmatched junction nucleotides: 6. CDR3 length: 14 residues. The CDR3 DNA reads as TGTGCCACCGCTAGCGGGGGCTTCCAAGAGACCCAGTACTTC. This codes for CATASGGFQETQYF.

The count of this clone is one. The chain joins TRBV30 to TRBJ1-5; maybe TRBD1 (6 bases). V was clipped by 2 bases and J by 0 bases, with 23 bases between them. The germline CDR1 and CDR2 sequences are GTSNPN and SVGIG (reference sequence). The CDR3 covers 19 residues. The CDR3 loop reads CAWSHPTGWVYNSNQPQHF. The CDR3 coding sequence is TGTGCCTGGAGTCATCCGACAGGCTGGGTCTACAATAGCAATCAGCCCCAGCATTTT.

J is TRBJ1-4 and V is TRBV5-5, with 7 bases lining up with TRBD1. The CDR3 totals 14 residues. The V segment lost 4 bases and the J segment 3 bases; nucleotides outside the gene matches: 3. The V gene's germline CDR1 is SGHKS and CDR2 YYEKEE (reference sequence). The CDR3 nucleotides are TGTGCCAGCAGCCAGGGACAGTCTAATGAAAAACTGTTTTTT. It codes for CASSQGQSNEKLFF.

CDR3 sequence reads: CASSPWTANTEAFF. The CDR3 region has the DNA TGTGCCAGCTCACCATGGACAGCGAACACTGAAGCTTTCTTT. The chain is built from TRBV18 and TRBJ1-1; TRBD1 is a possible D gene (6 bases). CDR1 is KGHSH and CDR2 is LQKENI in the germline V gene. The CDR3 sequence is 14 residues long. With 2 bases removed from V and 1 base from J, the gap between germline ends came to 8 bases.

The chain couples TRBV24-1 to TRBJ2-2; 9 positions agree with TRBD2. This CDR3 spans 16 amino acids. After removal of 3 bases from V and 5 bases from J, the junction contained 6 bases not matched to a gene. Germline V gene sequence: CDR1 KGHDR, CDR2 SFDVKD. The CDR3 is CATSDRLAGFTGELFF. Written as DNA, the CDR3 is TGTGCCACCAGTGATAGGCTAGCGGGATTTACCGGGGAGCTGTTTTTT.

The chain carries TRBV7-9 and TRBJ2-7; 7 bases agree with TRBD1. The CDR3 consists of 15 residues. The germline V gene has CDR1 SEHNR and CDR2 FQNEAQ (reference sequence). After removal of 4 bases from V and 0 bases from J, the junction contained 6 bases not matched to a gene. The CDR3 loop reads CASSSRGQSSYEQYF. The CDR3 DNA sequence: TGTGCCAGCAGCTCTCGGGGACAGAGCTCCTACGAGCAGTACTTC. Full variable domain (rest looked up from reference TRBV7-9 and TRBJ2-7): DTGVSQNPRHKITKRGQNVTFRCDPISEHNRLYWYRQTLGQGPEFLTYFQNEAQLEKSRLLSDRFSAERPKGSFSTLEIQRTEQGDSAMYLCASSSRGQSSYEQYFGPGTRLTVT.

This sequence joins TRBV6-5 and TRBJ1-2; TRBD1 aligns across 7 bases. The trim removed 6 bases at V and 4 bases at J, leaving 2 bases unmatched. Germline V CDR1 and CDR2: MNHEY, SVGAGI. This CDR3 contains 12 residues. This chain's CDR3 is CASSTGVYGYTF. For the CDR3, the DNA is TGTGCCAGCAGCACAGGGGTCTATGGCTACACCTTC.

The CDR3 spells CASRRRQDGLFF. The CDR3 nucleotides read TGTGCCAGCAGGCGACGACAGGATGGGCTGTTCTTC. The gene calls are TRBV12-3 or TRBV12-4 and TRBJ2-1, with TRBD1 as a possible D gene (6 bases). V was cut by 6 bases and J by 15 bases, with 18 bases left in between. This CDR3 has 12 residues.

CDR3 protein: CSVEPTGLFTEAFF. The CDR3 nucleotides are TGCAGCGTTGAACCTACAGGGCTATTCACTGAAGCTTTCTTT. The chain has TRBV29-1 and TRBJ1-1, with TRBD1 as a possible D gene (6 bases). The CDR3 totals 14 residues. Per germline, CDR1 SQVTM and CDR2 ANQGSEA. V lost 2 bases to trimming and J lost 4 bases, with 14 bases between them.

This clone was recorded only once. The rearrangement joins TRBV18 to TRBJ1-2; 10 positions match TRBD1. The CDR3 has 13 amino acids. Trimming at V came to 5 bases and at J to 8 bases, leaving 5 bases not matched to a gene. Germline-derived CDR1 and CDR2 are KGHSH and LQKENI. In nucleotides, the CDR3 is TGTGCCAGCTCAGGGGGACAGGGGAACGGCTACACCTTC. Encoded protein: CASSGGQGNGYTF.

V and J are TRBV3-1 (or the pseudogene TRBV3-2) and TRBJ1-3, with a weak D call TRBD1 (6 bases). Germline assignment: CDR1 LGHDT and CDR2 YNNKEL (reference sequence). V was cut by 0 bases and J by 4 bases, with 10 bases left in between. This CDR3 has 15 amino acids. The CDR3 is CASSQEGQVGNTIYF. The CDR3 DNA reads TGTGCCAGCAGCCAAGAGGGACAAGTCGGAAACACCATATATTTT.

V and J are TRBV12-3 or TRBV12-4 and TRBJ1-2; a possible D gene is TRBD1 (6 bases). V shed 6 bases and J shed 4 bases, with 9 bases lying between them. The CDR3 spans 12 residues. The CDR3 reads CASSRTAYGYTF. The CDR3 nucleotides are TGTGCCAGCAGCCGGACAGCCTATGGCTACACCTTC.

The CDR3 sequence: CASSLFYRGMNTEAFF. The CDR3 DNA is TGCGCCAGCAGCTTATTCTACAGGGGGATGAACACTGAAGCTTTCTTT. The rearrangement joins TRBV5-1 to TRBJ1-1; the match to TRBD1 covers 8 bases. V lost 2 bases to trimming and J lost 0 bases; unmatched junction nucleotides: 6. CDR3 length: 16 residues. Per germline, CDR1 SGHRS and CDR2 YFSETQ. Based on the CDR3 plus reference TRBV5-1 and TRBJ1-1, the full variable domain is KAGVTQTPRYLIKTRGQQVTLSCSPISGHRSVSWYQQTPGQGLQFLFEYFSETQRNKGNFPGRFSGRQFSNSRSEMNVSTLELGDSALYLCASSLFYRGMNTEAFFGQGTRLTVV.